A single sample gave rise to the 20 T cell receptor beta chains below, sequenced in a study of identical twins (TCRdb year 2016). Library construction relied on 5' RACE. Sequencing relied on an Illumina HiSeq 2000. TCRdb took the public reads, trimmed them with fastp at Q25, ran MiXCR for clone calling and kept in-frame beta chains. Each record represents a unique CDR3 protein, reported with the most common genes and DNA among its rows. The table for this sample lists about 550,000 distinct CDR3 sequences; about 22% of them were counted only once. The ten most abundant clones make up approximately 0.48% of the sample. This sample also belongs to another study, concerning yellow fever vaccine responses in identical twins.

Sequences were obtained from CD4+ T cells sorted from blood. These receptors all come from a woman aged 18-30 years in good health.

The rearrangement joins TRBV20-1 to TRBJ1-1; D call uncertain. V was cut by 1 base and J by 1 base, with 4 bases left in between. The length of the CDR3 is 12 residues. Per germline, CDR1 DFQATT and CDR2 SNEGSKA (reference sequence). CDR3 DNA sequence: TGCAGTGCTAGAGCTCCGAACACTGAAGCTTTCTTT. Translated: CSARAPNTEAFF.

The gene calls are TRBV25-1 and TRBJ2-5; D is ambiguous. Germline V CDR1 and CDR2: MGHDK, SYGVNS. V was pared by 6 bases and J by 10 bases, with 18 bases between. The CDR3 has 13 amino acids. In DNA form, the CDR3 reads TGTGCCAGCAGCCCGATGTCCATGTGGCACCAGTACTTC. It encodes CASSPMSMWHQYF.

The chain is built from TRBV5-1 and TRBJ2-5, with D unresolved. CDR1 is SGHRS, CDR2 YFSETQ, per germline. This CDR3 has 13 residues. V lost 9 bases to trimming and J lost 2 bases, with 14 bases between them. The CDR3 spells CATRGGKQETQYF. The CDR3 region has the DNA TGCGCCACCCGCGGCGGTAAACAAGAGACCCAGTACTTC.

This clonotype was detected only a few times. The chain carries TRBV5-6 and TRBJ1-1, with D unresolved. The V gene lost 1 base and the J gene lost 0 bases, with 7 bases spanning the gap. Germline assignment: CDR1 SGHDT and CDR2 YYEEEE. CDR3 length: 14 amino acids. The CDR3 sequence is CASSLMGLNTEAFF. The CDR3 nucleotides read TGTGCCAGCAGCTTGATGGGGTTGAACACTGAAGCTTTCTTT.

This chain links TRBV27 with TRBJ2-7, with 9 bases matching TRBD1. Trimming cost V 6 bases and J 2 bases; bases outside gene matches: 5. This CDR3 region has 14 residues. CDR1 MNHEY and CDR2 SMNVEV come from the germline V gene (reference sequence). DNA of the CDR3: TGTGCCAGCAGCTCGACAGGGGGGACCTACGAGCAGTACTTC. It translates to CASSSTGGTYEQYF.

The J gene is TRBJ2-1, the V gene TRBV6-1; TRBD2 matches at 9 bases. Trimming took 6 bases from V and 5 from J; bases not matched to a gene: 8. The germline gives CDR1 MNHNS, CDR2 SASEGT. The CDR3 runs 15 residues. The CDR3 is CASRSLAGRNNEQFF. CDR3 nucleotides: TGTGCCAGCAGATCCCTAGCGGGACGGAACAATGAGCAGTTCTTC.

This clonotype was detected a few times. The gene calls are TRBV11-2 and TRBJ2-1, with D possibly being TRBD2 (5 bases). Germline V gene sequence: CDR1 SGHAT, CDR2 FQNNGV. Deletions cut 5 bases from V and 7 bases from J, with 21 bases between. The CDR3 is 16 residues long. CDR3 loop: CASSPFGVLRNNEQFF. The CDR3 DNA sequence: TGTGCCAGCAGCCCCTTCGGGGTCCTTCGAAATAATGAGCAGTTCTTC.

The chain combines TRBV18 with TRBJ2-3; D is undetermined. V was shortened by 0 bases and J by 2 bases, with 6 bases between the two germline ends. The CDR3 loop spans 14 amino acids. The germline CDR1 and CDR2 sequences are KGHSH and LQKENI. CDR3 DNA: TGTGCCAGCTCACCACCGGCCCCCACAGATACGCAGTATTTT. This encodes CASSPPAPTDTQYF.

This clonotype has only a few counts. The chain couples TRBV12-3 or TRBV12-4 to TRBJ2-1; 7 nucleotides agree with TRBD1. J lost 4 bases, V lost 0 bases, and 9 bases had no gene match. The CDR3 is made up of 17 amino acids. The CDR3 bases are TGTGCCAGCAGTTTAGCGTCAAGGGACAGTCTATACAATGAGCAGTTCTTC. It codes for CASSLASRDSLYNEQFF.

This clonotype was observed a handful of times. The gene calls are TRBV5-1 and TRBJ2-1; 7 nucleotides agree with TRBD2. Germline V gives CDR1 SGHRS, CDR2 YFSETQ. This CDR3 has 15 residues. V lost 2 bases to trimming and J lost 3 bases; unmatched junction nucleotides: 5. The CDR3 region has the DNA TGCGCCAGCAGCTTAGCGGGGCAGCTCTACAATGAGCAGTTCTTC. It yields the protein CASSLAGQLYNEQFF.

The gene calls are TRBV11-3 and TRBJ2-3; the D is unclear. The CDR3 spans 14 residues. V lost 3 bases and J lost 2, with 9 bases in between. Looked up from germline, CDR1 is SGHNT and CDR2 is YENEEA. CDR3 residues: CASSFRLFTDTQYF. The CDR3 DNA is TGTGCCAGCAGCTTCAGACTTTTCACAGATACGCAGTATTTT.

The rearrangement links TRBV24-1 to TRBJ2-1, with D unresolved. The CDR3 runs to 17 residues. The germline V and J ends were trimmed by 4 bases and 5 bases, with 20 bases remaining between them. Germline V gene lookup returns CDR1 KGHDR and CDR2 SFDVKD. The CDR3 loop is CATSDRVGRALNNEQFF. CDR3 DNA sequence: TGTGCCACCAGTGACCGTGTGGGCAGAGCCCTGAACAATGAGCAGTTCTTC.

This clonotype was counted only a few times. J is TRBJ2-2 and V is TRBV12-3 or TRBV12-4; D tentatively fits TRBD1 or TRBD2 (6 bases each). The CDR3 totals 12 residues. Trimming stripped 7 bases from V and 6 bases from J, with 9 bases between. The CDR3 loop reads CASKRGAGELFF. CDR3 in DNA: TGTGCCAGCAAGAGGGGGGCCGGGGAGCTGTTTTTT.

A few counts support this clonotype. The chain combines TRBV12-3 or TRBV12-4 with TRBJ2-1, with 13 bases lining up with TRBD2. J gave up 5 bases and V 6 bases, and 13 bases lay outside the gene matches. This CDR3 is built from 18 residues. The CDR3 is CASRTHYTSGGGNNEQFF. Written as DNA, the CDR3 is TGTGCCAGCAGGACCCACTATACTAGCGGGGGGGGAAACAATGAGCAGTTCTTC.

Only a few counts were recorded for this clonotype. V is TRBV5-4 and J is TRBJ2-7; D gene uncertain. The CDR3 is 13 residues long. Trimming pared 0 bases from V and 11 bases from J, leaving 15 bases between. Germline V gene sequence: CDR1 SGHNT, CDR2 YYREEE (reference sequence). The CDR3 sequence: CASSLGSGPREYF. The CDR3 bases are TGTGCCAGCAGCTTGGGGTCAGGTCCCAGAGAGTACTTC. The variable domain in full, with the rest retrieved from reference TRBV5-4 and TRBJ2-7, is ETGVTQSPTHLIKTRGQQVTLRCSSQSGHNTVSWYQQALGQGPQFIFQYYREEENGRGNFPPRFSGLQFPNYSSELNVNALELDDSALYLCASSLGSGPREYFGPGTRLTVT.

This clonotype appeared a few times. The chain is built from TRBV7-9 and TRBJ1-2; tentative D call: TRBD1 (6 bases). CDR1 and CDR2 from the germline V gene are SEHNR and FQNEAQ (reference sequence). The V and J ends lost 8 bases and 0 bases respectively, with 16 bases between them. CDR3 length: 15 residues. The chain's CDR3 is CASADGQIANYGYTF. DNA for the CDR3: TGTGCCAGCGCAGACGGACAGATAGCTAACTATGGCTACACCTTC.

CDR3 nucleotides: TGTGCCAGCAGTTTAGGGGGAAATAGCAATCAGCCCCAGCATTTT. Translation: CASSLGGNSNQPQHF. The V and J genes are TRBV12-3 or TRBV12-4 and TRBJ1-5; no clear D gene. The V end lost 1 base, the J end lost 0 bases, and 7 bases lay between the germline ends. This CDR3 is 15 amino acids long.

This clonotype was observed a few times. The chain employs TRBV18 and TRBJ2-7, with D hard to call. CDR3 size: 17 residues. Germline V CDR1 and CDR2: KGHSH, LQKENI. V was trimmed by 5 bases and J by 3 bases, leaving 23 bases between them. The DNA for the CDR3 is TGTGCCAGCTCATCAACCCGGTTGGGGAACCACAACTACGAGCAGTACGTC. As protein: CASSSTRLGNHNYEQYV.

This clonotype has more than one count but fewer than ten. The chain uses TRBV3-1 and TRBJ2-1, with TRBD2 as a possible D gene (6 bases). V was cut by 1 base and J by 2 bases, with 9 bases left in between. The CDR3 runs 15 residues. Germline V gives CDR1 LGHDT, CDR2 YNNKEL (reference sequence). The CDR3 DNA reads TGTGCCAGCAGCCAAGGGAGGGCGACCTACAATGAGCAGTTCTTC. Translation gives CASSQGRATYNEQFF.

This clonotype was seen a few times. This rearrangement joins TRBV6-1 to TRBJ1-2, with D maybe TRBD1 (5 bases). The CDR3 length is 13 residues. Trimming removed 6 bases from V and 8 bases from J, with 16 bases in between. Germline V gene sequence: CDR1 MNHNS, CDR2 SASEGT. The CDR3 DNA follows: TGTGCCAGCAGCCCCCAGGGAAGAGGGGGCTACACCTTC. This translates into CASSPQGRGGYTF.